Below, one T cell receptor (beta chain) is given with its context. Antigen unknown. The V end lost 1 base, the J end lost 7 bases, and 13 bases lay between the germline ends. Germline-derived CDR1 and CDR2 are MGHRA and YSYEKL. CDR3 length: 15 residues. The sample comes from a study of radiation and T cells in renal cell carcinoma. Whole-study results and caveats: From baseline, blood top tumor clonotypes peaked at 2 weeks post-radiation.

The sample's time point: baseline pretreatment blood. Treatment of the sample: 15 Gy SBRT to primary tumor, nephrectomy 4 weeks later. Blood was sampled at baseline, 2 weeks and 4 weeks after SBRT. The assay was immunoSEQ multiplex PCR, and TCRdb's table has in-frame clones only and misses some. This sample has 110,000 to 150,000 clones, with more than 70% found just once. Sequenced here: blood, sampled from a patient whose treatment included radiotherapy and nephrectomy. This TCR was sampled from a woman between 45 and 65 years old with renal cell carcinoma. J is TRBJ1-4 and V is TRBV4-1; perhaps TRBD1 as D (5 bases). The chain's CDR3 is CASSQVPGTGEKLFF. For the CDR3, the DNA is TGCGCCAGCAGCCAAGTTCCCGGGACCGGTGAAAAACTGTTTTTT.